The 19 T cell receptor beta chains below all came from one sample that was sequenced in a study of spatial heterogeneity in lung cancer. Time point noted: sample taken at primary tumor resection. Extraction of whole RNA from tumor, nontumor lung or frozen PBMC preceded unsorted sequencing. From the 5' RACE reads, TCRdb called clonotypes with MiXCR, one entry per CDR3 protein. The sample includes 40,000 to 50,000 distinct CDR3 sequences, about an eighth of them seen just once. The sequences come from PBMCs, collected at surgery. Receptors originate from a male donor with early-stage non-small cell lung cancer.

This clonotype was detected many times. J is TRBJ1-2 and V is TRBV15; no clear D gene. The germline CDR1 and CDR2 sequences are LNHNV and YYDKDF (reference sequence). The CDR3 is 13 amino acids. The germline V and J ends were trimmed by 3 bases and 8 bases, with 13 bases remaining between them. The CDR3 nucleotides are TGTGCCACCAGCAGTGTTAGTCAAGGCGGCTACACCTTC. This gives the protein CATSSVSQGGYTF.

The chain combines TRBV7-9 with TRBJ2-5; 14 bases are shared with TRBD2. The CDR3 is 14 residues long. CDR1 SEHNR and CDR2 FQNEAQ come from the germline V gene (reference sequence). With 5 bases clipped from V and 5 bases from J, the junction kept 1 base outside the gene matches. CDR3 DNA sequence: TGTGCCAGCAGCGGACTAGCGGGAGGTGAGACCCAGTACTTC. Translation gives CASSGLAGGETQYF. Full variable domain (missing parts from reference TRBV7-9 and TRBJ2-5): DTGVSQNPRHKITKRGQNVTFRCDPISEHNRLYWYRQTLGQGPEFLTYFQNEAQLEKSRLLSDRFSAERPKGSFSTLEIQRTEQGDSAMYLCASSGLAGGETQYFGPGTRLLVL.

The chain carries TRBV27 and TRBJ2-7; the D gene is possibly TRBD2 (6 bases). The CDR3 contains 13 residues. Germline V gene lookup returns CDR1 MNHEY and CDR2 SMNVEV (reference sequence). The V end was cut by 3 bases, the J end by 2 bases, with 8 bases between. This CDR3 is CASSLGGTYEQYF. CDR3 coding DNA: TGTGCCAGCAGTTTGGGGGGTACCTACGAGCAGTACTTC.

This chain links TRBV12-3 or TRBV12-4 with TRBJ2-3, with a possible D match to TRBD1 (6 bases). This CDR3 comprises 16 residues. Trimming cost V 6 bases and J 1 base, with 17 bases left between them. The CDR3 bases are TGTGCCAGCAGCCCGATCAGGGGTACCCGCACAGATACGCAGTATTTT. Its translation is CASSPIRGTRTDTQYF.

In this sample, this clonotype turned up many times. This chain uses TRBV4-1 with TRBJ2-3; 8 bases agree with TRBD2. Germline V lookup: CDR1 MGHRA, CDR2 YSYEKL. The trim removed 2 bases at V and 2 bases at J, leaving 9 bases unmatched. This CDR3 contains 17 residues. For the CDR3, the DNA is TGCGCCAGCAGCCAATCTCCAGCGGGGGCACCCACAGATACGCAGTATTTT. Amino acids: CASSQSPAGAPTDTQYF.

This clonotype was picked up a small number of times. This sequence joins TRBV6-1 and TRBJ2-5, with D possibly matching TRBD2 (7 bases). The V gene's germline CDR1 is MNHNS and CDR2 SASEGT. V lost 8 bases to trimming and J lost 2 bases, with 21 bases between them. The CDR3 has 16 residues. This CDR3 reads CASRLIGGRNQETQYF. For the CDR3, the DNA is TGTGCCAGCCGGCTAATCGGGGGGCGCAATCAAGAGACCCAGTACTTC.

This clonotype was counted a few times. CDR3 sequence: CASVSLDREPYEQYF. CDR3 nucleotides: TGTGCCAGCGTAAGCCTGGACAGGGAACCCTACGAGCAGTACTTC. The chain links TRBV28 to TRBJ2-7; 8 bases align to TRBD1. The CDR3 has 15 residues. With V trimmed by 8 bases and J by 2 bases, 11 bases remained unmatched. Germline V lookup: CDR1 MDHEN, CDR2 SYDVKM.

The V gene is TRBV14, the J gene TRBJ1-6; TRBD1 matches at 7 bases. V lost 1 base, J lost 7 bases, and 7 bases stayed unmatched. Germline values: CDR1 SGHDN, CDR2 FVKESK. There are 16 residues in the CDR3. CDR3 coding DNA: TGTGCCAGCAGCCAAGTCACCGGGACAGCGAATTCACCCCTCCACTTT. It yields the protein CASSQVTGTANSPLHF. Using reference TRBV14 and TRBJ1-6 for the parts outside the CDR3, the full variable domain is EAGVTQFPSHSVIEKGQTVTLRCDPISGHDNLYWYRRVMGKEIKFLLHFVKESKQDESGMPNNRFLAERTGGTYSTLKVQPAELEDSGVYFCASSQVTGTANSPLHFGNGTRLTVT.

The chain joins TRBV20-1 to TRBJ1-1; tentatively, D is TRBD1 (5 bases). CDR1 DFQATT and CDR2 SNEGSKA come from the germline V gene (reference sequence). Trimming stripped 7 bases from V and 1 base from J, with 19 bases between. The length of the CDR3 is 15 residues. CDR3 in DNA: TGCAGTGTGTGGCAGGGTGATTTTCGGAACACTGAAGCTTTCTTT. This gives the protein CSVWQGDFRNTEAFF.

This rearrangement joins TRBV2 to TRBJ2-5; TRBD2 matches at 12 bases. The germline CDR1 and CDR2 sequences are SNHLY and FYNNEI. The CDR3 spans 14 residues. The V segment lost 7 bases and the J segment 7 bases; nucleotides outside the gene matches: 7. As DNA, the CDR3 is TGTGCCAGCACCCCCGCTAGCGGGAGGGGGACCCAGTACTTC. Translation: CASTPASGRGTQYF.

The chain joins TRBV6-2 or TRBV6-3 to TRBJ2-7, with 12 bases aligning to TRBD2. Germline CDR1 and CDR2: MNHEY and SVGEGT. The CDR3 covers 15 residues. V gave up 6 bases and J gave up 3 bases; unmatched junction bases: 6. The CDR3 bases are TGTGCCAGCAGCCTCGGACTAGCGGGGTACTACGAGCAGTACTTC. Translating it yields CASSLGLAGYYEQYF.

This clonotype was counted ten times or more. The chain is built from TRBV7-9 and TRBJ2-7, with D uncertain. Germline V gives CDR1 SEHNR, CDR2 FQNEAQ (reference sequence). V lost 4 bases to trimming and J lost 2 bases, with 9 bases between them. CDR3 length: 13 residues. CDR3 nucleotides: TGTGCCAGCAGCTACGACGGACCCTACGAGCAGTACTTC. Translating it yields CASSYDGPYEQYF.

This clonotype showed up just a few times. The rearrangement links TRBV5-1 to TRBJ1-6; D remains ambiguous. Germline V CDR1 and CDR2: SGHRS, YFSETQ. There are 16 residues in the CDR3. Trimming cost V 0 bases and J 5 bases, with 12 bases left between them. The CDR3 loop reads CASSLDLGQNNSPLHF. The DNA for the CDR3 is TGCGCCAGCAGCTTGGATTTAGGGCAGAATAATTCACCCCTCCACTTT.

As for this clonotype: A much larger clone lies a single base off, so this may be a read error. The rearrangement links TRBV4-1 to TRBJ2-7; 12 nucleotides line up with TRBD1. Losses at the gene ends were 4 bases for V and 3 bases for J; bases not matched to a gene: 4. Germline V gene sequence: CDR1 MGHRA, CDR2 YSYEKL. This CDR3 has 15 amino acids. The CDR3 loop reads CASSPGQGADYEQYF. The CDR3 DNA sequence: TGCGCCAGCAGCCCGGGACAGGGGGCCGACTACGAGCAGTACTTC.

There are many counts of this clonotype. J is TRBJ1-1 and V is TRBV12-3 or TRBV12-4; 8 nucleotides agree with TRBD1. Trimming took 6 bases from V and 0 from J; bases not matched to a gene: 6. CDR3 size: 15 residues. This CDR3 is CASRGDRGMNTEAFF. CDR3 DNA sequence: TGTGCCAGCAGGGGAGACAGGGGAATGAACACTGAAGCTTTCTTT.

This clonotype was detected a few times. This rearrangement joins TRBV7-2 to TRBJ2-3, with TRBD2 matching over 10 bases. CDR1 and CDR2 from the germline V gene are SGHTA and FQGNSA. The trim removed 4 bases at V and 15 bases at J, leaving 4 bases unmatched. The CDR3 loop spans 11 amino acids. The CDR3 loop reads CASSYSGRPYF. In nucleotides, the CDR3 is TGTGCCAGCAGCTATAGCGGGAGGCCCTATTTT.

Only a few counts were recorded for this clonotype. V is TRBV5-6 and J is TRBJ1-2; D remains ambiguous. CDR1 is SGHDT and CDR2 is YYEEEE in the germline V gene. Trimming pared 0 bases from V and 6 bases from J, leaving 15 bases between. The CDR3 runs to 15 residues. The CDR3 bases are TGTGCCAGCAGCTTGGCACAGTACATACCCCATGGCTACACCTTC. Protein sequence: CASSLAQYIPHGYTF. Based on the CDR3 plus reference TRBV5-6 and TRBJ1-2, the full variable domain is DAGVTQSPTHLIKTRGQQVTLRCSPKSGHDTVSWYQQALGQGPQFIFQYYEEEERQRGNFPDRFSGHQFPNYSSELNVNALLLGDSALYLCASSLAQYIPHGYTFGSGTRLTVV.

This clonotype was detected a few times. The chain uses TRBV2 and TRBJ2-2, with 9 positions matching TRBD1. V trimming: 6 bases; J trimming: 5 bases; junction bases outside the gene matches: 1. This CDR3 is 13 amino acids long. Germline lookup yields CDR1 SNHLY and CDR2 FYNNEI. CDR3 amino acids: CASSGTGTGELFF. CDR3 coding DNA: TGTGCCAGCAGCGGGACAGGGACCGGGGAGCTGTTTTTT.

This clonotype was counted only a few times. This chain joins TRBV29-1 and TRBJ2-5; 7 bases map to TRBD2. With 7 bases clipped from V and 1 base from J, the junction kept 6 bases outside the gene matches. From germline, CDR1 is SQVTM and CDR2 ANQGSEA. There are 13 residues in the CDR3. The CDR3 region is CSADRGSQETQYF. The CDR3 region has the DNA TGCAGCGCTGATCGCGGGAGCCAAGAGACCCAGTACTTC.